This T cell receptor beta chain was recorded in a study of cytomegalovirus exposure and HLA in healthy donors. Study-level points and caveats: Later analysis identified a missense DCLRE1C variant that was linked to TCR beta V- and J-gene trimming. An observed cluster of highly shared sequence variants was recorded as a likely sequencing artifact. In vitro checks showed that a few CMV-associated chains really do target CMV antigens.

In regard to this clone: The antigen is not known.

The primer mix had 60 Vbeta and 13 Jbeta primers. How the authors handled the data: Approximately 78 million unique TCR beta chains, roughly 11 million of them shared, were counted by a later analysis. Generated by immunoSEQ multiplex PCR, the TCRdb table keeps only in-frame clones and is missing some. D and trimming were read from the DNA, whereas the V and J calls and clone size are those reported in that table. The table lists 100,000 to 150,000 clones, roughly 81% of them singletons. J lost 2 bases, V lost 0 bases, and 1 base had no gene match. Germline V CDR1 and CDR2: SGDLS, YYNGEE. The CDR3 covers 15 residues.

This TCR was sampled from a woman younger than 45 in good health and CMV-seronegative. V usage is TRBV9 and J usage is TRBJ2-7, with 11 bases matching TRBD2. Sequencing was performed on PBMCs. The DNA for the CDR3 is TGTGCCAGCAGCGTAGCTAGCGGGAGGACCTACGAGCAGTACTTC. Amino acids: CASSVASGRTYEQYF.